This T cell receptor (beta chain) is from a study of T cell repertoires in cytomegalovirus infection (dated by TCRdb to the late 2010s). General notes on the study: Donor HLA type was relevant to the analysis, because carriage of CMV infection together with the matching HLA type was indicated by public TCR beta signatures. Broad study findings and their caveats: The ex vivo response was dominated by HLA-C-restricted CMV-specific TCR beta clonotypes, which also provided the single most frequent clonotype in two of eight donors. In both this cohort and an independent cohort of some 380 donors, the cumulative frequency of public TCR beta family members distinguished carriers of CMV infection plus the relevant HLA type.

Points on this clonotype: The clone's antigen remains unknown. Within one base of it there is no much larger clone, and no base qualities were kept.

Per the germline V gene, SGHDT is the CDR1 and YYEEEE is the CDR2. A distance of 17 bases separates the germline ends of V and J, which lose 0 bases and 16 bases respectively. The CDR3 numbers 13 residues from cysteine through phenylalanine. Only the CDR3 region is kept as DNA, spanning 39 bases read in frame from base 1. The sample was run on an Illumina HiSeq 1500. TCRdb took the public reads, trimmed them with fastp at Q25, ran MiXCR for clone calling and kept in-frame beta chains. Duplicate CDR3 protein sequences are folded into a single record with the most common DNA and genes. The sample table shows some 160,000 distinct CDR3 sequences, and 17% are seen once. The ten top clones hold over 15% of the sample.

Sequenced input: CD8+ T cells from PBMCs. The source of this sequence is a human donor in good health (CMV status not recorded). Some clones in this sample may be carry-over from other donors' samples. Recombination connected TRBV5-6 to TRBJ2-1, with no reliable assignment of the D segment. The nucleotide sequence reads TGTGCCAGCAGCTTGGGGCAGACCCATGGATTATTCTTC. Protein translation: CASSLGQTHGLFF.